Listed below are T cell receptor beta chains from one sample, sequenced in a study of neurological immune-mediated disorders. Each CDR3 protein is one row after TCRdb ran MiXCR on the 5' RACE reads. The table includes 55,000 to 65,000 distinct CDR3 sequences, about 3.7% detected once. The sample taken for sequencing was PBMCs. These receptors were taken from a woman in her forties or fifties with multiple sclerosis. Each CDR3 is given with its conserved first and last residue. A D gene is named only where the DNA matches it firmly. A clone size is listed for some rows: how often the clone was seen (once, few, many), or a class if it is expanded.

TGCAGCGTTAATAAGTACGGAGGGGGAAGGGGCTACACCTTC | CSVNKYGGGRGYTF | TRBJ1-2 | TRBV29-1 | . | many
TGTGCCAGCAGCCCCCGCGGACTAGCGGGTAATACGCAGTATTTT | CASSPRGLAGNTQYF | TRBJ2-3 | TRBV7-9 | TRBD2 | medium-sized
TGCAGTGCTAGGGGACCGGGACGGTACTACGAGCAGTACTTC | CSARGPGRYYEQYF | TRBJ2-7 | TRBV20-1 | . | many
TGCGCCAGCAGCTTGGCCCCGGGGGCGGACACTGAAGCTTTCTTT | CASSLAPGADTEAFF | TRBJ1-1 | TRBV5-1 | . | .
TGCGCCAGCAGCTTGGCCTTGGCAGGGAGTGGGGCCAACGTCCTGACTTTC | CASSLALAGSGANVLTF | TRBJ2-6 | TRBV5-1 | . | many
TGTGCCAGCAGCTTAGTCGGGGGACATTCCTACGAGCAGTACTTC | CASSLVGGHSYEQYF | TRBJ2-7 | TRBV7-2 | . | many
TGTGCCAGCAGTTACTCTGTGGCAACCAACTATGGCTACACCTTC | CASSYSVATNYGYTF | TRBJ1-2 | TRBV6-5 | . | many
TGCGCCAGCAGCCAAGTTACGGGAGCGGAGGAGTATTTT | CASSQVTGAEEYF | TRBJ2-3 | TRBV4-3 | . | many
TGCGCCAGCAGCCAAGATCTAGGACAGGGGTATGGCTACACCTTC | CASSQDLGQGYGYTF | TRBJ1-2 | TRBV4-3 | TRBD1 | many
TGCGCCAGCAGCCCGGACGGACGCTCAGATACGCAGTATTTT | CASSPDGRSDTQYF | TRBJ2-3 | TRBV5-1 | . | many
TGTGCCACCAGTGATCCCCAGGGGGCAGCGGATGAGCAGTTCTTC | CATSDPQGAADEQFF | TRBJ2-1 | TRBV24-1 | TRBD1 | many
TGCGCCAGCAGCTTACAGGGGGCCGACACTGAAGCTTTCTTT | CASSLQGADTEAFF | TRBJ1-1 | TRBV5-1 | TRBD1 | many
TGTGCCAGCAGCTTATCAGCGGGACAGCAGTACTTC | CASSLSAGQQYF | TRBJ2-7 | TRBV7-2 | TRBD2 | many
TGCAGTGCAGCCAAGGACTGGACAACAGATACGCAGTATTTT | CSAAKDWTTDTQYF | TRBJ2-3 | TRBV20-1 | . | many
TGCAGTGCTAGAGATCCAATCGCTAGCGGGATGAACATTCAGTACTTC | CSARDPIASGMNIQYF | TRBJ2-4 | TRBV20-1 | TRBD2 | many
TGTGCCAGCAGGGTTAGTGGGCGTTCCCAAGAGACCCAGTACTTC | CASRVSGRSQETQYF | TRBJ2-5 | TRBV25-1 | . | many
TGTGCCAGCAGTACCCGGGACTCCTGGGGCAATGAGCAGTTCTTC | CASSTRDSWGNEQFF | TRBJ2-1 | TRBV12-3/TRBV12-4 | . | many
TGTGCCAGCAGTTTTGGGGCAGGGTTTGACGAGCAGTACTTC | CASSFGAGFDEQYF | TRBJ2-7 | TRBV12-3/TRBV12-4 | . | many
TGTGCCATCAGCCGGGACAGGGACGACGAGCAGTACTTC | CAISRDRDDEQYF | TRBJ2-7 | TRBV10-3 | TRBD1 | few
TGCGCCAGCAGTCCGGGGGGAGATACGCAGTATTTT | CASSPGGDTQYF | TRBJ2-3 | TRBV5-1 | TRBD2 | many
TGTGCCAGCAGCCCGAATCCCTTCGAGGGCCAACAAGAGACCCAGTACTTC | CASSPNPFEGQQETQYF | TRBJ2-5 | TRBV5-4 | . | many
TGTGCCATCACCAATGCTCAGGGGAGGGGTGAGCAGTTCTTC | CAITNAQGRGEQFF | TRBJ2-1 | TRBV10-3 | . | many
TGCGCCAGCAGCCCCGAAGACAGGGGGCTCGGAGAGCAGTACTTC | CASSPEDRGLGEQYF | TRBJ2-7 | TRBV4-3 | TRBD1 | many
TGTGCCAGCAGGAGACTAGTTCGAGAGCAGTACTTC | CASRRLVREQYF | TRBJ2-7 | TRBV2 | . | many
TGTGCCATCAGTGCGGTGGCAGAGCCTATGGCTGATGGCTACACCTTC | CAISAVAEPMADGYTF | TRBJ1-2 | TRBV10-3 | . | many
TGCAGTGCTAGCCCCCCCGACGGAGTCTACGAGCAGTACTTC | CSASPPDGVYEQYF | TRBJ2-7 | TRBV20-1 | . | .
TGTGCCAGCAGCTTACAGGGTACTGTAGCGAACACTGAAGCTTTCTTT | CASSLQGTVANTEAFF | TRBJ1-1 | TRBV7-2 | . | many
TGTGCCAGCAGCCAAGATCGGGGGGTTGGTGGCAATCAGCCCCAGAATTTT | CASSQDRGVGGNQPQNF | TRBJ1-5 | TRBV3-1 | . | .
TGTGCCAGCAGCTCAACTCAGAACACTGAAGCTTTCTTT | CASSSTQNTEAFF | TRBJ1-1 | TRBV7-3 | . | many
TGTGCCAGCAGCTCCGGGACAGGAGGGTTCTTC | CASSSGTGGFF | TRBJ2-1 | TRBV7-9 | TRBD1 | many
TGCGCCAGCAGCTTCGCGGGGGAATACAATGAGCAGTTCTTC | CASSFAGEYNEQFF | TRBJ2-1 | TRBV5-1 | TRBD2 | many
TGCAGTGGCTCTCATGGACAGAACACTGAAGCTTTCTTT | CSGSHGQNTEAFF | TRBJ1-1 | TRBV20-1 | . | many
TGTGCCACCAGCAGAGACCTCGGGACACATTCCTACGAGCAGTACTTC | CATSRDLGTHSYEQYF | TRBJ2-7 | TRBV15 | . | many
TGCGCCAGCAGCTCGGAGACCTGGGAGACCCAGTACTTC | CASSSETWETQYF | TRBJ2-5 | TRBV5-1 | . | many
TGCAGTGCTCGAGGGGGGAGGGACACTGAAGCTTTCTTT | CSARGGRDTEAFF | TRBJ1-1 | TRBV20-1 | . | many
TGTGCCAGCAGCCCGACCCTGACAGTAAACTATGGCTACACCTTC | CASSPTLTVNYGYTF | TRBJ1-2 | TRBV7-9 | . | many
TGTGCCAGCAGTTACGGGGGGGATGAGCAGTTCTTC | CASSYGGDEQFF | TRBJ2-1 | TRBV7-3 | TRBD2 | many
TGCGCCAGCAGCCAAGCTCCGGGACTAGCGGCCACCGGGGAGCTGTTTTTT | CASSQAPGLAATGELFF | TRBJ2-2 | TRBV4-3 | TRBD2 | many
TGTGCCAGCTCACCCCAGAATGAGCAGTTCTTC | CASSPQNEQFF | TRBJ2-1 | TRBV18 | . | .
TGTGCCAGCAGTTTAGGGGGGGGACAGGGCCAGCACGAGCAGTACTTC | CASSLGGGQGQHEQYF | TRBJ2-7 | TRBV12-3/TRBV12-4 | TRBD1 | many
TGCGCCAGCAGCCCTGGTCTCGGTCCCGGGGCCAACGTCCTGACTTTC | CASSPGLGPGANVLTF | TRBJ2-6 | TRBV5-1 | . | many
TGTGCCAGCAGTTTGAGTGGGACAGTGAACACCGGGGAGCTGTTTTTT | CASSLSGTVNTGELFF | TRBJ2-2 | TRBV27 | TRBD1 | many
TGTGCCAGCAGCCAACCCCTCAGGTCCTACAATGAGCAGTTCTTC | CASSQPLRSYNEQFF | TRBJ2-1 | TRBV3-1 | . | many
TGCAGTGCTCGGTTGGCTAGCGGGAGGGCTCACCACGGGGAGCTGTTTTTT | CSARLASGRAHHGELFF | TRBJ2-2 | TRBV20-1 | TRBD2 | few
TGCAGTGCTAGAGATTATGTAAGGGTTGATCAGCCCCAGCATTTT | CSARDYVRVDQPQHF | TRBJ1-5 | TRBV20-1 | . | many